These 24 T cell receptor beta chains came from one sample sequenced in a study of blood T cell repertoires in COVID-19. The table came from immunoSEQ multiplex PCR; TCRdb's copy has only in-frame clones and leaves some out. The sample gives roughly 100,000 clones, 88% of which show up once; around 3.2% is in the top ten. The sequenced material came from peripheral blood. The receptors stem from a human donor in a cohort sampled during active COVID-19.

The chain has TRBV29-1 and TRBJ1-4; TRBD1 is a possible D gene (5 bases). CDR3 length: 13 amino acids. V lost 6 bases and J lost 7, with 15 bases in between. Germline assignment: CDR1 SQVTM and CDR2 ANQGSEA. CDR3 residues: CSVLWGGSEKLFF. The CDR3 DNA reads TGCAGCGTACTATGGGGGGGTAGTGAAAAACTGTTTTTT.

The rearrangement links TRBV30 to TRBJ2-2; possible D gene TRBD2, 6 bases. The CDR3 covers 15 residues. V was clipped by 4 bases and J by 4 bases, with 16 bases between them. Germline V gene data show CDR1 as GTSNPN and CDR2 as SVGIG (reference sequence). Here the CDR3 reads CAWIGAGRITGELFF. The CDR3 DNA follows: TGTGCCTGGATCGGGGCAGGGAGGATCACCGGGGAGCTGTTTTTT. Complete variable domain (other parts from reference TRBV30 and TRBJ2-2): SQTIHQWPATLVQPVGSPLSLECTVEGTSNPNLYWYRQAAGRGLQLLFYSVGIGQISSEVPQNLSASRPQDRQFILSSKKLLLSDSGFYLCAWIGAGRITGELFFGEGSRLTVL.

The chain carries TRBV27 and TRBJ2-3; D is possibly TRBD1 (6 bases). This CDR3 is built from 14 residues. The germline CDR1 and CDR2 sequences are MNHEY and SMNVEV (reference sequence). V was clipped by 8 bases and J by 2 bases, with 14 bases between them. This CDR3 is CASQLMGATDTQYF. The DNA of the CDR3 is TGTGCCAGCCAGCTTATGGGGGCCACAGATACGCAGTATTTT.

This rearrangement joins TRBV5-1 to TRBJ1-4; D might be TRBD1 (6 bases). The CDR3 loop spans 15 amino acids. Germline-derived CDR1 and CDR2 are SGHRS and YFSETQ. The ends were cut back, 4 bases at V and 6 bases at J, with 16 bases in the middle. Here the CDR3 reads CASSPRGFRDEKLFF. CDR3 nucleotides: TGCGCCAGCAGCCCCAGGGGTTTTCGGGATGAAAAACTGTTTTTT. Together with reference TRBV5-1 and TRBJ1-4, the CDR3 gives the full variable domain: KAGVTQTPRYLIKTRGQQVTLSCSPISGHRSVSWYQQTPGQGLQFLFEYFSETQRNKGNFPGRFSGRQFSNSRSEMNVSTLELGDSALYLCASSPRGFRDEKLFFGSGTQLSVL.

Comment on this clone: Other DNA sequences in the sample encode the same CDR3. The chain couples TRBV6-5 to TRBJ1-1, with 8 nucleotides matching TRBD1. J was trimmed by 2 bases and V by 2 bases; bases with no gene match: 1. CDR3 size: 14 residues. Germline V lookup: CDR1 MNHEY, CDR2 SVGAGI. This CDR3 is CASSYDRGNTEAFF. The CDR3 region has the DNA TGTGCCAGCAGTTACGACAGGGGCAACACTGAAGCTTTCTTT.

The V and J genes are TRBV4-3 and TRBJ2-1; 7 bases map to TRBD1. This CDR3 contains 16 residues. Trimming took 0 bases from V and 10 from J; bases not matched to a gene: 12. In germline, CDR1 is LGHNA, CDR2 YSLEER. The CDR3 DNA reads TGCGCCAGCAGCCAAGATCGTTGGTCAGGGGGACAGGAGCAGTTCTTC. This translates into CASSQDRWSGGQEQFF.

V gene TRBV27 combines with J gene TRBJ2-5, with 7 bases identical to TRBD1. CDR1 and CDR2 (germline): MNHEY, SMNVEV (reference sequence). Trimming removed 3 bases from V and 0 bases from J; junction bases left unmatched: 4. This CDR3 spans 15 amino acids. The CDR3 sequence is CASSFQGEYQETQYF. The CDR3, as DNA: TGTGCCAGCAGTTTTCAGGGGGAGTACCAAGAGACCCAGTACTTC.

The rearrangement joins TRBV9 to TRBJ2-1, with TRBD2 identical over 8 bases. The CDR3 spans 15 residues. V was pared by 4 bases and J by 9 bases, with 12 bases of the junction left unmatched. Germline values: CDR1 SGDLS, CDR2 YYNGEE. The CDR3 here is CASSPWSGSVGEQFF. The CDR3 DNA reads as TGTGCCAGCAGCCCCTGGAGCGGGAGCGTAGGTGAGCAGTTCTTC.

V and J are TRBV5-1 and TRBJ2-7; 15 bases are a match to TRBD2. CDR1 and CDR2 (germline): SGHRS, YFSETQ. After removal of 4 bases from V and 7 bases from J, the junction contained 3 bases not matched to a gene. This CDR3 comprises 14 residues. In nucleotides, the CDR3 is TGCGCCAGCAGCCCAGGGACTAGCGGGAGGGAGCAGTACTTC. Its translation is CASSPGTSGREQYF.

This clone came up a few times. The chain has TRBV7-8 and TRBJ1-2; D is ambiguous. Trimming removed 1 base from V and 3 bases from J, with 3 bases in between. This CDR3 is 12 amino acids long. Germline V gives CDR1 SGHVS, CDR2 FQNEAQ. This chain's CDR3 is CASSLVYYGYTF. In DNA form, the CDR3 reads TGTGCCAGCAGCTTAGTATACTATGGCTACACCTTC.

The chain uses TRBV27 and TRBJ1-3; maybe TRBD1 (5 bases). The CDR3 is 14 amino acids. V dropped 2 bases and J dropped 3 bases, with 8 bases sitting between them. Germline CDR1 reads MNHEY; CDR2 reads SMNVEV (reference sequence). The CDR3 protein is CASSLRGVGNTIYF. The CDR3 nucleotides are TGTGCCAGCAGTTTAAGGGGTGTTGGAAACACCATATATTTT.

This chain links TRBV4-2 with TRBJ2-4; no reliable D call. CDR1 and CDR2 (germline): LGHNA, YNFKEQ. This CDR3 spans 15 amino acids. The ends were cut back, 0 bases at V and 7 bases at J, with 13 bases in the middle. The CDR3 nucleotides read TGTGCCAGCAGCCAAGACAGCCCCCCAGGCAACATTCAGTACTTC. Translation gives CASSQDSPPGNIQYF.

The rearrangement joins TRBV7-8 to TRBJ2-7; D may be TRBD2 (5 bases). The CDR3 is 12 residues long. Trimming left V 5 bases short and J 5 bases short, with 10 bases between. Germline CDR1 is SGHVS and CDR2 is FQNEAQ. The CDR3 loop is CASSLRGHEQYF. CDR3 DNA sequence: TGTGCCAGCAGCCTGAGAGGGCACGAGCAGTACTTC.

The CDR3 sequence is CATSRERGEQYF. In DNA form, the CDR3 reads TGTGCCACCAGCAGAGAACGTGGGGAGCAGTACTTC. The chain couples TRBV15 to TRBJ2-4; TRBD2 might be the D (5 bases). Germline CDR1 reads LNHNV; CDR2 reads YYDKDF (reference sequence). V lost 0 bases and J lost 13, with 10 bases in between. The CDR3 covers 12 residues. Full variable domain (outside the CDR3, taken from reference TRBV15 and TRBJ2-4): DAMVIQNPRYQVTQFGKPVTLSCSQTLNHNVMYWYQQKSSQAPKLLFHYYDKDFNNEADTPDNFQSRRPNTSFCFLDIRSPGLGDTAMYLCATSRERGEQYFGAGTRLSVL.

The CDR3 region has the DNA TGTGCCAGCAGTTTCCCCTATTACGAGCAGTACTTC. It is translated as CASSFPYYEQYF. The J gene is TRBJ2-7, the V gene TRBV6-2 or TRBV6-3; D not certain. Germline V gene sequence: CDR1 MNHEY, CDR2 SVGEGT. Trimming shortened V by 4 bases and J by 4 bases, and 8 bases separated the two germline ends. There are 12 residues in the CDR3.

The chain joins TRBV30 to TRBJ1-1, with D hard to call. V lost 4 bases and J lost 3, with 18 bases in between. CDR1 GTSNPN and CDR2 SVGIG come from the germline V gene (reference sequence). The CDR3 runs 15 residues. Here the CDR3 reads CAWTRGRLADTEAFF. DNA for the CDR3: TGTGCCTGGACCCGGGGAAGGCTAGCGGACACTGAAGCTTTCTTT.

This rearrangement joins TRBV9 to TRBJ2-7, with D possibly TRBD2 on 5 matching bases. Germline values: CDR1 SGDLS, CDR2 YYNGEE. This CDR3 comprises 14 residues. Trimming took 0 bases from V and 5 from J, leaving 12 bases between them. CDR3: CASSVATFGNEQYF. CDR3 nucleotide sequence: TGTGCCAGCAGCGTAGCGACTTTCGGGAACGAGCAGTACTTC. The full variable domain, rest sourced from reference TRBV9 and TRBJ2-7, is DSGVTQTPKHLITATGQRVTLRCSPRSGDLSVYWYQQSLDQGLQFLIQYYNGEERAKGNILERFSAQQFPDLHSELNLSSLELGDSALYFCASSVATFGNEQYFGPGTRLTVT.

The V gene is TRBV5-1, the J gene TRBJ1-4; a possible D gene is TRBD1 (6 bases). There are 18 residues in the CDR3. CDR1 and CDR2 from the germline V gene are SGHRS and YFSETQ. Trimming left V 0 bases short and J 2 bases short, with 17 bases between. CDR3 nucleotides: TGCGCCAGCAGCTTGGCCAGGGGCGGTAGACGGACTAATGAAAAACTGTTTTTT. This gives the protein CASSLARGGRRTNEKLFF.

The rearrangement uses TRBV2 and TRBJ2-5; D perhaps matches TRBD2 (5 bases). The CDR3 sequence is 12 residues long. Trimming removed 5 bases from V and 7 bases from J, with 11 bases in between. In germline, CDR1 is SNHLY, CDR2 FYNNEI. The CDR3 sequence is CASSPQSGTQYF. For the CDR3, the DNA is TGTGCCAGCAGTCCCCAAAGCGGGACCCAGTACTTC.

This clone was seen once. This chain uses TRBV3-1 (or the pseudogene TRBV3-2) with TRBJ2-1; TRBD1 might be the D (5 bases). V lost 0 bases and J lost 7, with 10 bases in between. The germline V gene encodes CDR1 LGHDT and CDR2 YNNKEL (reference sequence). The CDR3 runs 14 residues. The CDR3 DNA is TGTGCCAGCAGCCAAGATCCAAGGGGAAATGAGCAGTTCTTC. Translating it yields CASSQDPRGNEQFF.

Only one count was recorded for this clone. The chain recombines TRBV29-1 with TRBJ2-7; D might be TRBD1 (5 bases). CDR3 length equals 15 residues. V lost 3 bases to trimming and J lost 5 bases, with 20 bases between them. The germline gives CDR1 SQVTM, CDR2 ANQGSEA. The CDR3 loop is CSVDRQGPPRDEQYF. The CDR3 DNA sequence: TGCAGCGTTGACCGCCAGGGCCCCCCAAGGGACGAGCAGTACTTC.

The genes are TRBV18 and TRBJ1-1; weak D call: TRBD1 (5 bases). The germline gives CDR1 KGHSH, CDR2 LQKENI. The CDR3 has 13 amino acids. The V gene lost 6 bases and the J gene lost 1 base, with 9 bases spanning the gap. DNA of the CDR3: TGTGCCAGCTCCGTCCAGGGGAACACTGAAGCTTTCTTT. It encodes CASSVQGNTEAFF.

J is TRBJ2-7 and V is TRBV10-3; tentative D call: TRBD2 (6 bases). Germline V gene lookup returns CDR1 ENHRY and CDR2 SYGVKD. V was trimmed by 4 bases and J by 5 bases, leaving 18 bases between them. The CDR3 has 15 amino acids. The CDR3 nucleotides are TGTGCCATCAGTGGAGGGTTGGAGGGGTTCGACGAGCAGTACTTC. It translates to CAISGGLEGFDEQYF.

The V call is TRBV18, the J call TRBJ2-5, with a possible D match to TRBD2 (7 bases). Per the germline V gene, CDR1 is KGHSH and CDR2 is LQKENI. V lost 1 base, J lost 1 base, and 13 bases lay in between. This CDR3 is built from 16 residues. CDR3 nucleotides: TGTGCCAGCTCACCACGACGGGGAGGGGGCCAAGAGACCCAGTACTTC. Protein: CASSPRRGGGQETQYF.